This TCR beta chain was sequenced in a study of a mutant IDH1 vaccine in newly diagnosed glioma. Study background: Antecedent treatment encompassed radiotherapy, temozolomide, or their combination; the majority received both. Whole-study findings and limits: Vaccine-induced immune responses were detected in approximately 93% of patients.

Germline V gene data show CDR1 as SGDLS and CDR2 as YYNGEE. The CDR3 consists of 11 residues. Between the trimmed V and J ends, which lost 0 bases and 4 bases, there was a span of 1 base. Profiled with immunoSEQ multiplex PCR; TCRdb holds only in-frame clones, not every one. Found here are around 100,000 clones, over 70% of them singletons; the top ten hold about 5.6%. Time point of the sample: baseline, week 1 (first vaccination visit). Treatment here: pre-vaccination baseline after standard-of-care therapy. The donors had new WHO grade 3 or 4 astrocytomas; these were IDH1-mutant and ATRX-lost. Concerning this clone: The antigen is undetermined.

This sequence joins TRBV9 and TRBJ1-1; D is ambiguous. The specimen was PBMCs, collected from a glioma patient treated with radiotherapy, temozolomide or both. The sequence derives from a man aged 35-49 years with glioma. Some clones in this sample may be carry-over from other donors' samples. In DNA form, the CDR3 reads TGTGCCAGCAGCGTAGTCACTGAAGCTTTCTTT. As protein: CASSVVTEAFF.